Following are 22 T cell receptor beta chains from one sample sequenced in a study of shared clonotypes between healthy human individuals. Repertoires were generated with immunoSEQ multiplex PCR, while TCRdb's copy carries only in-frame clones and drops some. The sample consists of some 2,400,000 clones, approximately 94% of them appearing once. Sequencing input: naive CD4+ T cells sorted from blood. Regarding subset: CD45RA+ positively selected. Every receptor here comes from a man aged 18 to 29 in good health.

The J gene is TRBJ2-7, the V gene TRBV27; 11 bases line up with TRBD2. Germline V lookup: CDR1 MNHEY, CDR2 SMNVEV (reference sequence). V was pared by 6 bases and J by 3 bases, with 7 bases of the junction left unmatched. This CDR3 is 15 amino acids long. The CDR3 DNA sequence: TGTGCCAGCAGACTATATAGCGGGGGGGGCTACGAGCAGTACTTC. This sequence encodes CASRLYSGGGYEQYF.

This clone appeared once. The V call is TRBV6-5, the J call TRBJ2-7; a possible D gene is TRBD1 (6 bases). The CDR3 loop spans 15 amino acids. Germline V gives CDR1 MNHEY, CDR2 SVGAGI. The V end was cut by 2 bases, the J end by 2 bases, with 13 bases between. Written as DNA, the CDR3 is TGTGCCAGCAGTTACACCAGAGGACAGCCCTACGAGCAGTACTTC. This sequence encodes CASSYTRGQPYEQYF.

The chain joins TRBV6-1 to TRBJ1-4, with 9 bases aligning to TRBD1. The trim removed 1 base at V and 8 bases at J, leaving 5 bases unmatched. The CDR3 is 15 amino acids. Looked up from germline, CDR1 is MNHNS and CDR2 is SASEGT. The CDR3 DNA follows: TGTGCCAGCAGTGAAGAGGGACAGGGATACGAAAAACTGTTTTTT. Its translation is CASSEEGQGYEKLFF.

There are a few counts of this clone. The V call is TRBV6-5, the J call TRBJ1-2; 9 nucleotides agree with TRBD1. The V gene end was trimmed by 0 bases and the J gene end by 0 bases; junction bases not matched to a gene: 2. There are 16 residues in the CDR3. Germline values: CDR1 MNHEY, CDR2 SVGAGI. The CDR3 bases are TGTGCCAGCAGTTACTCGGACAGGGGTTCTAACTATGGCTACACCTTC. Its protein is CASSYSDRGSNYGYTF.

The rearrangement links TRBV2 to TRBJ1-4; a possible D gene is TRBD1 (5 bases). Germline lookup yields CDR1 SNHLY and CDR2 FYNNEI. This CDR3 region has 15 residues. V dropped 7 bases and J dropped 5 bases, with 17 bases sitting between them. This CDR3 reads CASIPEAGRNEKLFF. The CDR3 nucleotides are TGTGCCAGCATCCCTGAGGCAGGGAGGAATGAAAAACTGTTTTTT.

The gene calls are TRBV11-2 and TRBJ2-7; D is undetermined. The V end lost 0 bases, the J end lost 7 bases, and 10 bases lay between the germline ends. The CDR3 contains 13 residues. Germline CDR1 is SGHAT and CDR2 is FQNNGV. The CDR3 sequence: CASSLDRVSEQYF. CDR3 coding DNA: TGTGCCAGCAGCTTAGATAGGGTGTCGGAGCAGTACTTC.

The rearrangement uses TRBV7-3 and TRBJ2-2; perhaps TRBD2 as D (5 bases). Per the germline V gene, CDR1 is SGHTA and CDR2 is FQGTGA. This CDR3 has 16 residues. Trimming took off 2 bases at V and 2 bases at J, with 12 bases between the two ends. The CDR3 DNA is TGTGCCAGCAGCTTACTTGGAGGAGTTAACACCGGGGAGCTGTTTTTT. It codes for CASSLLGGVNTGELFF.

On this clone: This sample also contains other DNA sequences that code for the same CDR3. This rearrangement joins TRBV20-1 to TRBJ2-1; a weak D match, TRBD1 (6 bases). This CDR3 spans 11 amino acids. CDR1 is DFQATT, CDR2 SNEGSKA, per germline (reference sequence). The V gene lost 5 bases and the J gene lost 7 bases, with 9 bases spanning the gap. CDR3 nucleotide sequence: TGCAGTGCTTCGGGACATAATGAGCAGTTCTTC. Residues: CSASGHNEQFF.

This clone was observed a single time. The sample has other DNA sequences that encode this CDR3 too. This sequence joins TRBV2 and TRBJ1-1; D not resolved. Trimming took 6 bases from V and 0 from J, leaving 8 bases between them. The germline V gene encodes CDR1 SNHLY and CDR2 FYNNEI. The CDR3 runs 13 residues. CDR3 sequence reads: CASSGRLNTEAFF. CDR3 coding DNA: TGTGCCAGCAGCGGCAGATTGAACACTGAAGCTTTCTTT. Using reference TRBV2 and TRBJ1-1 for the parts outside the CDR3, the full variable domain is EPEVTQTPSHQVTQMGQEVILRCVPISNHLYFYWYRQILGQKVEFLVSFYNNEISEKSEIFDDQFSVERPDGSNFTLKIRSTKLEDSAMYFCASSGRLNTEAFFGQGTRLTVV.

This chain connects TRBV5-4 to TRBJ1-2; D gene uncertain. The CDR3 covers 14 residues. Germline CDR1 SGHNT, CDR2 YYREEE (reference sequence). With 6 bases removed from V and 5 bases from J, the gap between germline ends came to 17 bases. CDR3 loop: CASIPEVSGYGYTF. The CDR3 DNA follows: TGTGCCAGCATTCCCGAGGTATCCGGATATGGCTACACCTTC. Complete variable domain (other parts from reference TRBV5-4 and TRBJ1-2): ETGVTQSPTHLIKTRGQQVTLRCSSQSGHNTVSWYQQALGQGPQFIFQYYREEENGRGNFPPRFSGLQFPNYSSELNVNALELDDSALYLCASIPEVSGYGYTFGSGTRLTVV.

V gene TRBV6-6 combines with J gene TRBJ2-7; a possible D gene is TRBD1 (6 bases). V was trimmed by 0 bases and J by 5 bases, leaving 14 bases between them. The CDR3 is 15 residues long. The germline gives CDR1 MNHNY, CDR2 SVGAGI (reference sequence). The CDR3 coding sequence is TGTGCCAGCAGTTACTCACAGGGTCGGGTGGACGAGCAGTACTTC. This codes for CASSYSQGRVDEQYF.

A remark on this clone: Other DNA sequences of this sample code for an identical CDR3. The chain has TRBV29-1 and TRBJ1-3; D uncertain. Per germline, CDR1 SQVTM and CDR2 ANQGSEA. The V end lost 1 base, the J end lost 0 bases, and 1 base lay between the germline ends. The length of the CDR3 is 12 residues. In DNA, the CDR3 is TGCAGCGTTGAAGTCTCTGGAAACACCATATATTTT. This translates into CSVEVSGNTIYF.

V is TRBV5-1 and J is TRBJ2-7, with TRBD1 matching 10 bases. The CDR3 has 14 residues. Germline V CDR1 and CDR2: SGHRS, YFSETQ. Trimming removed 3 bases from V and 8 bases from J; junction bases left unmatched: 8. CDR3 bases: TGCGCCAGCAGCTCCCGGGACAGGGGTTTCCAGCAGTACTTC. It translates to CASSSRDRGFQQYF.

The chain employs TRBV6-6 and TRBJ1-6; 7 nucleotides align to TRBD1. Unmatched junction bases numbered 15, after V lost 5 bases and J lost 14 bases. The CDR3 contains 15 residues. From germline, CDR1 is MNHNY and CDR2 SVGAGI (reference sequence). CDR3 loop: CASSPMTGHRTALHF. In DNA form, the CDR3 reads TGTGCCAGCAGTCCTATGACAGGGCACAGGACGGCCCTCCACTTT.

V and J are TRBV5-1 and TRBJ2-7; D is undetermined. The CDR3 runs to 15 residues. V was shortened by 0 bases and J by 2 bases, with 12 bases between the two germline ends. Germline V gives CDR1 SGHRS, CDR2 YFSETQ. The CDR3 protein is CASSLGSVFPYEQYF. Written as DNA, the CDR3 is TGCGCCAGCAGCTTGGGGTCCGTGTTTCCCTACGAGCAGTACTTC.

This clone was counted between two and nine times. The chain carries TRBV5-5 and TRBJ1-6; 7 bases are a match to TRBD1. The ends lost 1 base at V and 8 bases at J; junction bases unmatched: 6. This CDR3 region has 15 residues. The germline CDR1 and CDR2 sequences are SGHKS and YYEKEE (reference sequence). The CDR3 nucleotides read TGTGCCAGCAGCTTGATTTGGGACAGCTATTCACCCCTCCACTTT. As protein: CASSLIWDSYSPLHF.

A remark on this clone: Other DNA sequences in this specimen translate into the identical CDR3. The V gene is TRBV18, the J gene TRBJ2-7; D uncertain. The CDR3 spans 14 residues. V gave up 0 bases and J gave up 2 bases, with 8 bases separating them. Germline values: CDR1 KGHSH, CDR2 LQKENI. CDR3 DNA sequence: TGTGCCAGCTCACCACCCGGCCCTACCTACGAGCAGTACTTC. It codes for CASSPPGPTYEQYF.

This chain joins TRBV20-1 and TRBJ1-4; unclear D gene. In germline, CDR1 is DFQATT, CDR2 SNEGSKA (reference sequence). The CDR3 spans 11 residues. V lost 2 bases and J 6 bases, leaving 4 bases between the germline ends. For the CDR3, the DNA is TGCAGTGCTAGATCTGATGAAAAACTGTTTTTT. This translates into CSARSDEKLFF.

V usage is TRBV19 and J usage is TRBJ2-7, with 8 nucleotides matching TRBD2. With V trimmed by 4 bases and J by 4 bases, 15 bases remained unmatched. CDR1 LNHDA and CDR2 SQIVND come from the germline V gene (reference sequence). This CDR3 is 17 amino acids long. This CDR3 is CASSRTTGGGKLYEQYF. As DNA, the CDR3 is TGTGCCAGTAGTAGGACCACCGGGGGGGGAAAGCTTTACGAGCAGTACTTC.

CDR3 residues: CSVEEPTGGPTDTQYF. The DNA for the CDR3 is TGCAGCGTTGAAGAACCCACGGGGGGCCCCACAGATACGCAGTATTTT. The chain links TRBV29-1 to TRBJ2-3, with D perhaps TRBD2 (7 bases). Trimming cost V 0 bases and J 2 bases, with 15 bases left between them. The CDR3 covers 16 residues. Germline CDR1 is SQVTM and CDR2 is ANQGSEA.

The chain links TRBV10-3 to TRBJ1-4; the match to TRBD1 covers 8 bases. From germline, CDR1 is ENHRY and CDR2 SYGVKD. V shed 11 bases and J 5 bases; nucleotides not matched to a gene: 7. The CDR3 has 13 amino acids. CDR3 protein: CASGPGGNEKLFF. The CDR3 nucleotides read TGTGCCTCAGGGCCAGGGGGCAATGAAAAACTGTTTTTT.

The rearrangement joins TRBV18 to TRBJ2-7; D ambiguous. The CDR3 sequence is 13 residues long. Looked up from germline, CDR1 is KGHSH and CDR2 is LQKENI. V lost 0 bases, J lost 6 bases, and 9 bases lay in between. In DNA form, the CDR3 reads TGTGCCAGCTCACCACCCCCTGATGTCGAGCAGTACTTC. Protein sequence: CASSPPPDVEQYF.